Listed below are T cell receptor beta chains from one sample, sequenced in a study of T-cell reconstitution after alpha-beta-depleted transplantation in children. TCRdb analysed the PCR reads with MiXCR anew, one entry per CDR3 protein. The table lists fewer than 550,000 distinct CDR3 sequences, roughly a tenth of them singletons. The sequencing used PBMCs, collected before TCRalphabeta/CD19-depleted stem cell transplant. All receptors come from a child aged 2 to 15 with inherited bone marrow failure, due to receive a stem cell transplant. The CDR3 runs from the conserved cysteine through the conserved F or W. Each record gives: D gene, V gene, clone size, J gene, CDR3 protein, CDR3 DNA. D genes are given only for firm matches. Some rows have no size entry. The others give once, few or many, or a class for an expanded clone.

>TRBD2|TRBV7-2|.|TRBJ2-4
CASTLSAGGYNIQYF
TGTGCCAGCACCTTATCGGCGGGAGGGTATAACATTCAGTACTTC
>.|TRBV3-1|many|TRBJ2-3
CASSQARTQYF
TGTGCCAGCAGCCAAGCCCGTACGCAGTATTTT
>TRBD2|TRBV10-1|.|TRBJ2-3
CASSESIGTSGTDTQYF
TGCGCCAGCAGTGAATCCATCGGAACTAGCGGCACAGATACGCAGTATTTT
>.|TRBV5-1|many|TRBJ2-3
CASSLGPTRKGGTDTQYF
TGCGCCAGCAGCTTGGGGCCTACTAGAAAAGGCGGGACAGATACGCAGTATTTT
>.|TRBV14|many|TRBJ2-7
CASSQYLDSLPYEQYF
TGTGCCAGCAGCCAATATTTGGACAGTCTTCCCTACGAGCAGTACTTC
>TRBD2|TRBV5-1|.|TRBJ2-1
CASSLATSGKVEQFF
TGCGCCAGCAGCTTGGCGACTAGCGGGAAGGTTGAGCAGTTCTTC
>.|TRBV4-3|many|TRBJ1-2
CASSPKGGGPSGYGYTF
TGCGCCAGCAGCCCCAAGGGCGGGGGCCCAAGTGGGTATGGCTACACCTTC
>TRBD1|TRBV29-1|many|TRBJ1-2
CSVTGAYGYTF
TGCAGCGTGACAGGGGCCTATGGCTACACCTTC
>.|TRBV2|.|TRBJ1-4
CASSTEPAVNEKLFF
TGTGCCAGCAGTACCGAGCCAGCAGTTAATGAAAAACTGTTTTTT
>TRBD2|TRBV12-3/TRBV12-4|.|TRBJ2-7
CASSWGGLHYEQYF
TGTGCCAGCAGTTGGGGGGGACTCCACTACGAGCAGTACTTC
>.|TRBV7-6|many|TRBJ2-1
CASSLSTSWQFF
TGTGCCAGCAGCTTAAGTACTTCTTGGCAGTTCTTC
>TRBD2|TRBV20-1|few|TRBJ2-7
CSARVLTSGSYEQYF
TGCAGTGCTAGAGTTCTAACTAGCGGGAGCTACGAGCAGTACTTC
>.|TRBV7-9|many|TRBJ2-5
CAHAREKETQYF
TGTGCCCACGCGCGGGAAAAAGAGACCCAGTACTTC
>.|TRBV11-2|few|TRBJ2-2
CASSRFGAPGPTGELFF
TGTGCCAGCAGCCGCTTCGGAGCCCCGGGACCCACCGGGGAGCTGTTTTTT
>TRBD2|TRBV20-1|many|TRBJ2-1
CSALGLAASSYNEQFF
TGCAGTGCCCTTGGACTAGCGGCTAGCTCCTACAATGAGCAGTTCTTC
>TRBD1|TRBV2|many|TRBJ1-1
CASNRGFMNTEAFF
TGTGCCAGCAACAGGGGGTTTATGAACACTGAAGCTTTCTTT
>TRBD2|TRBV12-3/TRBV12-4|.|TRBJ2-4
CASSFGLAGGWSKNIQYF
TGTGCCAGCAGTTTTGGCCTAGCGGGAGGATGGTCCAAAAACATTCAGTACTTC
>TRBD1|TRBV5-1|.|TRBJ1-4
CASRQGPSEKLFF
TGCGCCAGCCGACAGGGACCTTCTGAAAAACTGTTTTTT
>TRBD1|TRBV5-1|.|TRBJ1-1
CASRPGTGDETEAFF
TGCGCCAGCAGACCTGGGACAGGGGATGAAACTGAAGCTTTCTTT
>.|TRBV18|few|TRBJ2-7
CASSPHPLGEQYF
TGTGCCAGCTCACCGCATCCCTTGGGAGAGCAGTACTTC
>.|TRBV5-6|many|TRBJ2-2
CASSLGLENTGELFF
TGTGCCAGCAGCTTGGGCCTCGAGAACACCGGGGAGCTGTTTTTT
>TRBD1|TRBV3-1|.|TRBJ2-7
CASSHSPGTGGYEQYF
TGTGCCAGCAGCCATTCCCCGGGGACAGGGGGATACGAGCAGTACTTC
>.|TRBV27|.|TRBJ1-1
CASSFGSRAFF
TGTGCCAGCAGTTTCGGTAGTAGGGCTTTCTTT
>.|TRBV28|many|TRBJ2-7
CASSATGDTYEQYF
TGTGCCAGCAGTGCCACGGGGGATACCTACGAGCAGTACTTC
>TRBD2|TRBV4-3|many|TRBJ2-1
CASSQVSGSSYNEQFF
TGCGCCAGCAGCCAGGTTAGCGGGAGCTCCTACAATGAGCAGTTCTTC
>.|TRBV10-1|many|TRBJ2-2
CASSEGGGTGELFF
TGCGCCAGCAGTGAGGGGGGCGGCACCGGGGAGCTGTTTTTT
>TRBD1|TRBV7-9|many|TRBJ1-2
CASSARDRGNYGYTF
TGTGCCAGCAGCGCGCGGGACAGGGGGAATTATGGCTACACCTTC
>.|TRBV10-3|many|TRBJ2-7
CAISESGGQRSYEQYF
TGTGCCATCAGTGAGTCGGGCGGGCAGCGCTCCTACGAGCAGTACTTC
>.|TRBV7-9|many|TRBJ2-1
CASSFPSRNEQFF
TGTGCCAGCAGCTTTCCTAGCCGCAATGAGCAGTTCTTC
>.|TRBV27|many|TRBJ2-2
CASSLPPDGTGELFF
TGTGCCAGCAGTTTACCCCCCGATGGCACCGGGGAGCTGTTTTTT
>TRBD1|TRBV29-1|many|TRBJ2-7
CSVLGGDRGGSYEQYF
TGCAGCGTGCTGGGGGGAGACAGGGGCGGATCCTACGAGCAGTACTTC
>.|TRBV27|many|TRBJ2-5
CASSEVRQETQYF
TGTGCCAGCAGCGAGGTGCGTCAGGAGACCCAGTACTTC
>.|TRBV14|many|TRBJ2-4
CASSQAYLGFNIQYF
TGTGCCAGCAGCCAAGCTTACCTGGGTTTCAACATTCAGTACTTC
>TRBD2|TRBV5-1|few|TRBJ2-1
CASSFDPTSGRAYNEQFF
TGCGCCAGCAGCTTTGACCCGACTAGCGGGAGGGCCTACAATGAGCAGTTCTTC
>TRBD1|TRBV20-1|.|TRBJ1-6
CSASSGTANSPLHF
TGCAGTGCTAGCTCCGGGACAGCTAATTCACCCCTCCACTTT
>.|TRBV7-6|many|TRBJ2-7
CASSGASHYEQYF
TGTGCCAGCAGCGGGGCTTCGCACTACGAGCAGTACTTC
>.|TRBV19|few|TRBJ2-1
CASSRDKSSYNEQFF
TGTGCCAGTAGTAGGGACAAGAGCTCCTACAATGAGCAGTTCTTC
>TRBD1|TRBV4-3|many|TRBJ1-2
CASSQGYGTTGGIGYTF
TGCGCCAGCAGCCAAGGGTATGGGACGACAGGGGGCATTGGCTACACCTTC
>.|TRBV27|few|TRBJ1-2
CASSPRVGGVNYGYTF
TGTGCCAGCAGTCCCCGGGTAGGGGGGGTCAACTATGGCTACACCTTC
>.|TRBV29-1|many|TRBJ2-1
CSGMERDNEQFF
TGCAGCGGCATGGAGCGGGACAATGAGCAGTTCTTC